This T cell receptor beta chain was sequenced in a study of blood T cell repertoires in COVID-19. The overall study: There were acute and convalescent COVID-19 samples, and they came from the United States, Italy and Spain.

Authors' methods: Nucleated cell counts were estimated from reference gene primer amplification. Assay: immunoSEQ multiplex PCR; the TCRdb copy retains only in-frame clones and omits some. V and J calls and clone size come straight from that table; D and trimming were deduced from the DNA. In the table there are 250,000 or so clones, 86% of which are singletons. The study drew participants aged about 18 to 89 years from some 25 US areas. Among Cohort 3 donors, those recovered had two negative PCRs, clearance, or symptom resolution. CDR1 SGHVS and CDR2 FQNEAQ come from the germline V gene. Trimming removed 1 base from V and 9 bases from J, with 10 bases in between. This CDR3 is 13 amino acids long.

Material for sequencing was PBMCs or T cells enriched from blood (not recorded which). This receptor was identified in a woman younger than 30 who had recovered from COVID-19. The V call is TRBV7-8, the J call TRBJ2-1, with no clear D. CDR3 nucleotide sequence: TGTGCCAGCAGCTTAGTAACGGAGACTGAGCAGTTCTTC. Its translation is CASSLVTETEQFF.